This T cell receptor beta chain was captured in a study of shared clonotypes between healthy human individuals. Assay used: immunoSEQ multiplex PCR; TCRdb lists only in-frame clones, some missing. The data show over 750,000 clones, with 90% to 98% seen just once and around 0.21% held by the top ten. General observations from the study: Though the depth was large, rarefaction showed that sorted-subset sequencing was incomplete.

In its sample, this clone was seen once. Its cognate antigen is unknown. Positive CCR7 selection of CD45RO-negative cells yielded the naive CD8 cells, and terminally differentiated effector memory CD45RA+ cells were excluded. Specimen: naive CD8+ T cells sorted from blood. The receptor's source is a man aged 25 to 40 in good health.

The CDR3 is CASSLESSSSYEQYF. CDR3 nucleotide sequence: TGTGCCAGCAGCTTAGAGAGCTCCAGTTCCTACGAGCAGTACTTC. The chain has TRBV7-8 and TRBJ2-7; D unclear. Germline-derived CDR1 and CDR2 are SGHVS and FQNEAQ. The CDR3 totals 15 residues. V lost 1 base, J lost 1 base, and 11 bases lay in between. The full variable domain, with the rest looked up from reference TRBV7-8 and TRBJ2-7, is GAGVSQSPRYKVAKRGQDVALRCDPISGHVSLFWYQQALGQGPEFLTYFQNEAQLDKSGLPSDRFFAERPEGSVSTLKIQRTQQEDSAVYLCASSLESSSSYEQYFGPGTRLTVT.